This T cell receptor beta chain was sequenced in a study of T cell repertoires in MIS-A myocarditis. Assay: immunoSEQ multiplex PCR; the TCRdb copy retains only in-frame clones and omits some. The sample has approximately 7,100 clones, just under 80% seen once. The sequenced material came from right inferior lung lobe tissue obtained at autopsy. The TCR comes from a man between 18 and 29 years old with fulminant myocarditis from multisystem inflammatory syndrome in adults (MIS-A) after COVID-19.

The CDR3 protein is CASSFFAGGSYNEQFF. The CDR3 DNA is TGTGCCAGCAGCTTCTTTGCAGGTGGGTCCTACAATGAGCAGTTCTTC. The chain carries TRBV11-2 and TRBJ2-1; no clear D gene. The CDR3 contains 16 residues. Germline V gene lookup returns CDR1 SGHAT and CDR2 FQNNGV. The V end lost 3 bases, the J end lost 1 base, and 13 bases lay between the germline ends.